The T cell receptor beta chain described here comes from a study of spatial heterogeneity in lung cancer. Study in general: As counted in raw reads, each unique TCR and UMI combination appeared more than ten times on average.

CDR3 length: 14 amino acids. CDR1 is MNHNS and CDR2 is SASEGT in the germline V gene. V gave up 8 bases and J gave up 0 bases, with 12 bases separating them. The time point was: sample taken at primary tumor resection. This clonotype was counted between two and nine times. The study tagged each TCR cDNA molecule with a unique molecular identifier. TCRdb passed the 5' RACE reads through MiXCR, listing each CDR3 protein once. The sample contains about 80,000 distinct CDR3 sequences, 8% of which appear only once. The chain couples TRBV6-1 to TRBJ2-3; possibly TRBD1 for D (5 bases). This TCR came from a male donor with early-stage non-small cell lung cancer. The specimen comprised PBMCs, sampled at surgery. This chain's CDR3 is CASLSRTSTDTQYF. CDR3 coding DNA: TGTGCCAGCTTGTCGCGGACAAGCACAGATACGCAGTATTTT.